The entry below describes one T cell receptor beta chain. The data derive from a study of control samples from healthy donors and cancer patients. Some clones are missing from TCRdb's copy, which holds only in-frame ones; the method was immunoSEQ multiplex PCR. The sample yields under 130,000 clones, 83% seen once. CDR1 is SGHAT and CDR2 is FQDESV in the germline V gene (reference sequence). V lost 5 bases and J lost 4, with 11 bases in between. This CDR3 is 13 amino acids long. J is TRBJ1-1 and V is TRBV11-1, with a possible D match to TRBD1 (5 bases). Sequencing was performed on blood. The receptor's source is a woman aged 45-65 years in good health. CDR3 region: CASSRVGGTEAFF. CDR3 in DNA: TGTGCCAGCAGCCGAGTGGGGGGCACTGAAGCTTTCTTT.